The T cell receptor (beta chain) described here comes from a study of T cell responses to AZD1222 COVID-19 vaccine. Across the whole study: Second doses that came at about 4 or about 12 weeks were put together.

Overall study results and limits: The study reported that nearly half of spike-specific TCRs target unmutated variant regions. Elevations in Spike-specific TCR breadth and depth followed administration of two AZD1222 doses. Regions 160-218 and 743-854 held dominance among vaccine-associated CD4 TCRs, which spanned spike.

Assay used: immunoSEQ multiplex PCR; TCRdb lists only in-frame clones, some missing. The sample has 30,000 to 35,000 clones, approximately 91% seen once. Between the trimmed V and J ends, which lost 0 bases and 0 bases, there was a span of 9 bases. Germline V CDR1 and CDR2: SGDLS, YYNGEE. This CDR3 spans 16 amino acids. This clone is a singleton in its sample. The antigen is unknown. The sequence was obtained from an adult in good health. Specimen: peripheral blood, collected on day 0 of AZD1222 vaccination. J is TRBJ2-2 and V is TRBV9, with D uncertain. The CDR3 DNA follows: TGTGCCAGCAGCGTAGGAATCGGAGCGAACACCGGGGAGCTGTTTTTT. Its protein is CASSVGIGANTGELFF.